Each of the 4 T cell receptor beta chains below was sequenced from the same sample in a study of technical replicates of blood from a few donors. Using immunoSEQ multiplex PCR, the repertoire was profiled, and TCRdb retains in-frame clones only, with some absent. The sample has 85,000 to 100,000 clones, approximately 95% seen once. The sequenced sample consisted of T cells isolated from PBMCs. These receptors came from a human donor in good health.

The chain carries TRBV7-9 and TRBJ2-1; D unclear. This CDR3 has 14 amino acids. Trimming cost V 4 bases and J 0 bases, with 7 bases left between them. The germline gives CDR1 SEHNR, CDR2 FQNEAQ (reference sequence). The CDR3 is CASSSESSYNEQFF. The CDR3 bases are TGTGCCAGCAGCTCGGAGAGCTCCTACAATGAGCAGTTCTTC.

This clone occurred once. The chain uses TRBV27 and TRBJ1-1; 7 bases line up with TRBD1. Germline CDR1 and CDR2: MNHEY and SMNVEV (reference sequence). The ends lost 5 bases at V and 0 bases at J; junction bases unmatched: 3. The CDR3 has 14 residues. In nucleotides, the CDR3 is TGTGCCAGCAGTCCGACAGGGATGAACACTGAAGCTTTCTTT. This gives the protein CASSPTGMNTEAFF.

The chain couples TRBV5-4 to TRBJ1-2, with TRBD1 as a possible D gene (5 bases). CDR1 is SGHNT and CDR2 is YYREEE in the germline V gene (reference sequence). This CDR3 is 15 amino acids long. Trimming stripped 0 bases from V and 5 bases from J, with 14 bases between. The CDR3 loop is CASSLGSGVQYGYTF. For the CDR3, the DNA is TGTGCCAGCAGCTTGGGTTCGGGGGTTCAATATGGCTACACCTTC.

This CDR3 is CASSTTVYEQYF. The CDR3 DNA is TGTGCCAGCAGCACGACAGTATACGAGCAGTACTTC. The rearrangement links TRBV7-9 to TRBJ2-7; TRBD1 might be the D (5 bases). This CDR3 comprises 12 residues. The germline V gene has CDR1 SEHNR and CDR2 FQNEAQ (reference sequence). The V end lost 5 bases, the J end lost 4 bases, and 9 bases lay between the germline ends.